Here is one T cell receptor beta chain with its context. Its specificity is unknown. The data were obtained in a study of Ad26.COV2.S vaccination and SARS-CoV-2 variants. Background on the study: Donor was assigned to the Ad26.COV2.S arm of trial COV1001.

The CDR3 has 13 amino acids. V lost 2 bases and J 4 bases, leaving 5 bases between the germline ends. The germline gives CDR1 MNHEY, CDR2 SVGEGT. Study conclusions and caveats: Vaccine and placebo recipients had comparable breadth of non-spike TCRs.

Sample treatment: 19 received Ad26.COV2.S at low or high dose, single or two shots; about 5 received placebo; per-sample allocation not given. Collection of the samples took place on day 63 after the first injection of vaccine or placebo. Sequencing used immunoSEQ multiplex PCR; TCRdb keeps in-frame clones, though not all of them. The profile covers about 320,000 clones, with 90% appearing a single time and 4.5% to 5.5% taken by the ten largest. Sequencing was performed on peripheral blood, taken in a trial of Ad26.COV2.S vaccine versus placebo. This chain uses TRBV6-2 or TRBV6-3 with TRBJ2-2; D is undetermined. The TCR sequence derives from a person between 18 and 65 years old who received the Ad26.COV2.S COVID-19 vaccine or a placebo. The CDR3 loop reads CASSYLGTGELFF. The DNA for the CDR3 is TGTGCCAGCAGTTACCTAGGCACCGGGGAGCTGTTTTTT.